This T cell receptor beta chain was identified during a study of shared clonotypes between healthy human individuals (dated by TCRdb to 2020 to 2021). Regarding the research as a whole: A couple of women and three men aged 18 to 49 years were included in the cohort. Different laboratories and diverse techniques were used to prepare libraries and sequence TCR repertoires, to increase sequencing depth and limit assay-specific biases. Blood TCR repertoires of a handful of healthy adults were deeply sequenced to estimate repertoire size and the extent of clonotype sharing between individuals. For each donor, CD4 naive and CD4 memory were each run on three plates, CD8 naive on two plates, and CD8 memory on one plate. Between about 0.8 and 9 billion PBMCs per donor were obtained by leukapheresis.

Donors were healthy HIV-negative adults with no recently reported acute infections or vaccinations. Every donor was a Caucasian adult living in Nashville, Tennessee, USA. CD4+ T cells were enriched by magnetic negative selection, after which naive cells were positively selected on CD45RA and the negative fraction was taken as the memory subset. Blood was collected by leukapheresis, and PBMCs were isolated by Ficoll-Histopaque density gradient centrifugation and then cryopreserved in liquid nitrogen vapor phase. Analytical flow cytometry was used to check the purity and quantity of every magnetically sorted T cell population. Genomic DNA was isolated from every sorted fraction and measured by UV absorbance on a Nanodrop 2000c. Trimming removed 3 bases from V and 2 bases from J, leaving 10 bases between the germline ends. Reading the germline V gene gives CDR1 SGHTA and CDR2 FQGNSA. From its cysteine to its phenylalanine, the CDR3 spans 14 amino acids. This entry keeps only the CDR3 DNA: 42 bases, framed from base 1.

Concerning this clone: The antigen it recognizes is unknown. The record has no base qualities; no much larger clone is one base away.

Using the deep immunoSEQ assay, multiplex PCR amplified TCR CDR3 regions from genomic DNA. Genomic DNA extracted from each cell subset was distributed evenly over all wells of several immunoSEQ 96-well plates, and each plate served as one replicate. Each replicate PCR for sorted subsets received approximately 220 ng genomic DNA, equal to about 30,000 T cell genomes. Purified libraries were quantified with a Qubit 3.0 fluorometer, sized on a Bioanalyzer 2100, and re-quantified with the KAPA Library Quantification kit. Every immunoSEQ 96-well plate was sequenced on a dedicated single-read 150-cycle Illumina NextSeq 550 flow cell. The authors processed their data as follows. Because the immunoSEQ output held only junctional sequences and lacked quality scores, the filtering could not match the filtering applied to full-length reads. To assign V/J genes and CDR3, sequences were annotated using PyIR, a Python wrapper for IgBLAST v1.9, with IMGT germline references. Reads were removed for weak V/J assignments (E-value above 1e-6), missing CDR3, stop codons, out-of-frame junctions, or ambiguous translated residues. V3J clonotypes were defined as sequences sharing an identical inferred V gene, J gene, and CDR3 amino acid sequence. To compute the percentage overlap between repertoires, the number of shared unique clonotypes was divided by the size of the smaller repertoire. Repertoire richness was assessed with RTK rarefaction, the Chao1 estimator, and Recon v2.1 estimates of unobserved clonotypes. OLGA was used to compute generation probabilities for all TCRbeta clonotypes that the gDNA method yielded from a handful of donors. Here the immuneACCESS table is served through TCRdb, limited to in-frame sequences with V and J called. Missing clones are a known gap in these copies; in checked studies unresolved V genes cover under half, and the rest lacks a known reason. V, J and clone size were drawn from that table, and D and trimming were deduced from the DNA. The sample records about 1 million clones, approximately 70% of which are singletons. The ten largest account for about 1.5% of the sample.

Summary of the overall study and its limitations: The small number of donors limited the genetic and exposure-history diversity represented. Clonotypes shared by all four sorted-subset donors showed higher generation probabilities than non-shared clonotypes. Based on pairwise subsampling, the degree of clonotype sharing among donors was expected to be affected by sequencing depth. Sampling was restricted to blood, and TCR repertoires in tissues likely differ from the TCR repertoires found in blood. Sharing across a few donors was observed for approximately 5% of naive CD4, 3% to 3.5% of naive CD8, roughly 2.3% of memory CD4, and around 0.42% of memory CD8 clonotypes. Naive subsets generally had larger estimated clonotype richness than memory subsets. Even with the large sequencing depth, rarefaction of the sorted-subset datasets indicated that sequencing was incomplete.

This receptor was obtained from a man aged 18 to 30 in good health. The chain is assembled from TRBV7-2 and TRBJ1-1, with a tentative D gene TRBD1 over 6 matching bases. The sequenced material came from memory CD4+ T cells sorted from blood. The sample's cell subset or site label is to be understood as: CD45RA-negative fraction. The bases are TGTGCCAGCAGCTTTGGACAGACTAACACTGAAGCTTTCTTT. The encoded protein is CASSFGQTNTEAFF.